This T cell receptor beta chain was profiled in a study of blood T cell repertoires in COVID-19. In the study overall: Samples taken during acute and convalescent COVID-19 were collected in the United States, Italy and Spain. Sources were T cells, B-cell-depleted T cells, or PBMCs; the material itself was cDNA or gDNA.

The germline V gene has CDR1 GTSNPN and CDR2 SVGIG (reference sequence). V was pared by 0 bases and J by 6 bases, with 3 bases of the junction left unmatched. The CDR3 is 13 residues long. Original data processing: Using reference gene primer amplification, nucleated cell counts were estimated. Sequencing was performed with immunoSEQ multiplex PCR; in TCRdb, only in-frame clones are kept and a portion is missing. V and J calls and clone size follow that table, whereas D and trimming were derived from the DNA. The sample includes around 140,000 clones, roughly 80% of them seen just once. Specimen: peripheral blood. The genes are TRBV30 and TRBJ2-3; 7 bases are shared with TRBD2. This clonotype originated in a man aged 70 or older who had recovered from COVID-19. CDR3: CAWSVGRADTQYF. The CDR3 nucleotides read TGTGCCTGGAGTGTAGGGAGGGCGGATACGCAGTATTTT.